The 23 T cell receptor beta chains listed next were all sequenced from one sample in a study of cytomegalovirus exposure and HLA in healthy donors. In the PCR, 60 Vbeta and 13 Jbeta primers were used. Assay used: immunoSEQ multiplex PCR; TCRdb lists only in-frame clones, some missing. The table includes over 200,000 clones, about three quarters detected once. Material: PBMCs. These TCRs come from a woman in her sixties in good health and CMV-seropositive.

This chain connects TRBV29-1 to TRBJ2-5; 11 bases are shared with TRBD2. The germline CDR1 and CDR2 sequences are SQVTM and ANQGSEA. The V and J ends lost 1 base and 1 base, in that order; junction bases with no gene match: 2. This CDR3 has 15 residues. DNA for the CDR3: TGCAGCGTTGAAGTTAGCGGGGGGGGCCAAGAGACCCAGTACTTC. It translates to CSVEVSGGGQETQYF.

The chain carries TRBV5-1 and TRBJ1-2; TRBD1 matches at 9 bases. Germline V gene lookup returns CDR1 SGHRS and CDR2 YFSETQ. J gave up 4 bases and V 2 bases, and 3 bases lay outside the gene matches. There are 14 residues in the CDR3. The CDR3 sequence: CASSFGTGTYGYTF. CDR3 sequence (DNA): TGCGCCAGCAGCTTCGGGACAGGGACCTATGGCTACACCTTC.

This CDR3 reads CAISGVRRNTGELFF. Here the CDR3 DNA reads TGTGCCATCAGTGGTGTGCGCCGGAACACCGGGGAGCTGTTTTTT. The chain uses TRBV10-3 and TRBJ2-2; no clear D gene. The germline V and J ends were trimmed by 4 bases and 1 base, with 10 bases remaining between them. This CDR3 is built from 15 residues. The germline V gene has CDR1 ENHRY and CDR2 SYGVKD.

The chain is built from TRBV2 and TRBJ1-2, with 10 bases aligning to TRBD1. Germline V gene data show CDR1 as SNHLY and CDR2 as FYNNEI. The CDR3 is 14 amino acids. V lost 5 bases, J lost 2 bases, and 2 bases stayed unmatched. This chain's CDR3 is CASSRDRGNYGYTF. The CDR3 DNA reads TGTGCCAGCAGTCGGGACAGGGGAAACTATGGCTACACCTTC.

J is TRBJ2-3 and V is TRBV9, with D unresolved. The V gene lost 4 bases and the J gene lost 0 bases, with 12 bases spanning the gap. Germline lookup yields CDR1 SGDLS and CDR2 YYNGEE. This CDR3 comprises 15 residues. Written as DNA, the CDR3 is TGTGCCAGCAGCCCGTTTGAACGGAGCACAGATACGCAGTATTTT. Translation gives CASSPFERSTDTQYF.

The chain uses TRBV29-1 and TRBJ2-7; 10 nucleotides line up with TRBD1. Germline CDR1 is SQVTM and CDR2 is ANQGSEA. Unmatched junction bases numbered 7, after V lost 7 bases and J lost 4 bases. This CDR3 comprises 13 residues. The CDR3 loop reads CSALGQGEYEQYF. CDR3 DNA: TGCAGCGCCCTCGGACAGGGGGAGTACGAGCAGTACTTC.

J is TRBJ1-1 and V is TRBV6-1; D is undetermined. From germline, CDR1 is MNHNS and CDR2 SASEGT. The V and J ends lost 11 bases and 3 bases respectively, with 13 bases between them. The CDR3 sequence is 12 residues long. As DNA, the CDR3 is TGTGCCCACCTAGAGCCGCACACTGAAGCTTTCTTT. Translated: CAHLEPHTEAFF.

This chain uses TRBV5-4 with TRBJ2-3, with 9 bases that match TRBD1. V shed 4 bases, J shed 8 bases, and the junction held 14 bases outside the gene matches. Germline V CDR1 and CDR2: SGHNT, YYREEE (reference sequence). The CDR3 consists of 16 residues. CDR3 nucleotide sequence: TGTGCCAGCAGCCTGCCGGGACAGGGAATAGCGTCTACGCAGTATTTT. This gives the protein CASSLPGQGIASTQYF.

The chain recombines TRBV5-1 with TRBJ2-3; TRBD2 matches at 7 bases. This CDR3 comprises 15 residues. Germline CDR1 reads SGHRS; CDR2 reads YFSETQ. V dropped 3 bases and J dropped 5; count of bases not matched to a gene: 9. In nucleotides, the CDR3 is TGCGCCAGCAGCTGGGGGAGCGGGACGGGAGATACGCAGTATTTT. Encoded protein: CASSWGSGTGDTQYF.

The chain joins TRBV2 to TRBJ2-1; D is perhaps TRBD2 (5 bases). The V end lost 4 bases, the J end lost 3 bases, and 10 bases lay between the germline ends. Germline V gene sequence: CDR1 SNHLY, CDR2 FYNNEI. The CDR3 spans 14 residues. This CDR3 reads CASSGRSGYNEQFF. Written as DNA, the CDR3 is TGTGCCAGCAGTGGGCGGAGCGGCTACAATGAGCAGTTCTTC.

Here the CDR3 reads CASSLSGRGPHTEAFF. CDR3 bases: TGTGCCAGCAGCTTATCCGGCAGGGGGCCTCACACTGAAGCTTTCTTT. The V gene is TRBV13, the J gene TRBJ1-1, with 8 bases identical to TRBD1. The CDR3 spans 16 residues. Trimming removed 2 bases from V and 3 bases from J; junction bases left unmatched: 8. CDR1 is PRHDT and CDR2 is FYEKMQ in the germline V gene (reference sequence).

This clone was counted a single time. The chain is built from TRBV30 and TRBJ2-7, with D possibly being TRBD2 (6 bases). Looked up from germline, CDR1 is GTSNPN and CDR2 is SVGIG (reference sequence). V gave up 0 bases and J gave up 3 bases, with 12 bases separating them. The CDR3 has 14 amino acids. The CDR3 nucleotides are TGTGCCTGGAGTGTTCACGGGAGCAGCTACGAGCAGTACTTC. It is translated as CAWSVHGSSYEQYF.

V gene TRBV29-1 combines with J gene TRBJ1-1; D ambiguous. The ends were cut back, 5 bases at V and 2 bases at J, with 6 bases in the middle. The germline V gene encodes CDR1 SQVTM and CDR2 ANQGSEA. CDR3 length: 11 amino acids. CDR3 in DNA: TGCAGCGTTAGGAGAAACACTGAAGCTTTCTTT. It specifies CSVRRNTEAFF.

The CDR3 loop is CSVVADHSGNQPQHF. The DNA of the CDR3 is TGCAGCGTTGTGGCCGACCATTCAGGAAACCAGCCCCAGCATTTT. The J gene is TRBJ1-5, the V gene TRBV29-1; D call uncertain. There are 15 residues in the CDR3. Trimming stripped 4 bases from V and 7 bases from J, with 20 bases between. Germline-derived CDR1 and CDR2 are SQVTM and ANQGSEA.

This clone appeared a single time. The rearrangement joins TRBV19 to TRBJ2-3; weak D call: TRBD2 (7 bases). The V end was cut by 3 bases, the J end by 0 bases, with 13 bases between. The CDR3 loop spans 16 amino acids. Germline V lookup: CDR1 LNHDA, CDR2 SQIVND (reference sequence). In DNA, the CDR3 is TGTGCCAGTAGTATCTGGGGGGGCACTAGCACAGATACGCAGTATTTT. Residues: CASSIWGGTSTDTQYF.

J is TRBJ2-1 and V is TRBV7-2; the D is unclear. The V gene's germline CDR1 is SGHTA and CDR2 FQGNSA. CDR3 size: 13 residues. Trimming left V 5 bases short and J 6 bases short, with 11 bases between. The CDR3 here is CASSPIPGNEQFF. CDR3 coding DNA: TGTGCCAGCAGCCCCATACCGGGCAATGAGCAGTTCTTC.

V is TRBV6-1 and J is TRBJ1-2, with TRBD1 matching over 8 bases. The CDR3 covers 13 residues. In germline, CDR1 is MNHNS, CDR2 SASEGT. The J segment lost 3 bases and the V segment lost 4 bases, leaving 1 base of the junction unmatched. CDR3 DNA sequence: TGTGCCAGCAGTGTGGACAGGGACTATGGCTACACCTTC. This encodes CASSVDRDYGYTF.

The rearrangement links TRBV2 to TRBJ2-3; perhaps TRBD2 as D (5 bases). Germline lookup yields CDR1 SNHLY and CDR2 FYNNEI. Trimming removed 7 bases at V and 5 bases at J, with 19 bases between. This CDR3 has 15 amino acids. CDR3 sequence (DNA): TGTGCCAGCATCCGACGAGCGGCCCCGGAAGATACGCAGTATTTT. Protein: CASIRRAAPEDTQYF.

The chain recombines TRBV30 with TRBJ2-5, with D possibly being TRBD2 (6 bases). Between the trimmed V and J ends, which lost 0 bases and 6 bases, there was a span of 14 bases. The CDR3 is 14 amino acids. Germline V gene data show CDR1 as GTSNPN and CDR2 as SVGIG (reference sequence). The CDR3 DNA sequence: TGTGCCTGGAGTGTCCTGACGGGGGTACAGACCCAGTACTTC. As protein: CAWSVLTGVQTQYF.

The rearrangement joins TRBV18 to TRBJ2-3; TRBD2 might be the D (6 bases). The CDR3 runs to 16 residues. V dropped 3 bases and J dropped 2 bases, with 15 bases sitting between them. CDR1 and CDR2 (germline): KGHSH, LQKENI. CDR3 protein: CASSPWEGGNTDTQYF. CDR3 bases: TGTGCCAGCTCACCTTGGGAAGGAGGGAACACAGATACGCAGTATTTT.

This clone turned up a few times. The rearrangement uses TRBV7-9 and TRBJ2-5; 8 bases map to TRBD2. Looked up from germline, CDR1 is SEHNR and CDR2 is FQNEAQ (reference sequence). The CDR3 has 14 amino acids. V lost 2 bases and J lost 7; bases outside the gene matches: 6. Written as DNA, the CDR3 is TGTGCCAGCAGCTTAATTGGCGGGGGGCGGACCCAGTACTTC. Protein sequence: CASSLIGGGRTQYF.

DNA for the CDR3: TGCGCCAGCAGCCACCCCAGCTCCTACAATGAGCAGTTCTTC. Its protein is CASSHPSSYNEQFF. V gene TRBV5-1 combines with J gene TRBJ2-1; unclear D gene. This CDR3 has 14 amino acids. The ends were cut back, 4 bases at V and 0 bases at J, with 8 bases in the middle. Germline V CDR1 and CDR2: SGHRS, YFSETQ.

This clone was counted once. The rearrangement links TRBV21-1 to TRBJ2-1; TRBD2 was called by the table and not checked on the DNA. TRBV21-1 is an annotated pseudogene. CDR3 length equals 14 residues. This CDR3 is CASPSGSRYNEQFF. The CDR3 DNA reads TGTGCCAGCCCTAGCGGGAGTAGGTACAATGAGCAGTTCTTC.